The text below deals with one T cell receptor (beta chain). Its antigen is unidentified. The method was immunoSEQ multiplex PCR; TCRdb's version includes in-frame clones alone and lacks a portion of them. The top ten hold roughly 5.5% of the sample, which has tens of thousands of clones, 70% to 85% seen once. Each case's diagnosis was confirmed by two pathologists on H&E. The data stem from a study of immune evolution from preneoplasia to lung adenocarcinoma. Study-level points and caveats: Later-stage lesions appeared to have more T cells, more diversity, less clonality.

The specimen sequenced was FFPE invasive lung adenocarcinoma tissue. This clonotype was obtained from a person between 60 and 70 years old with lung adenocarcinoma.

The CDR3 sequence: CASRTLSGRIREQYF. DNA of the CDR3: TGTGCCAGCCGGACCCTTAGCGGGAGAATTAGGGAGCAGTACTTC. The rearrangement joins TRBV27 to TRBJ2-7, with 9 bases aligning to TRBD2. This CDR3 is built from 15 residues. V shed 8 bases and J 7 bases; nucleotides not matched to a gene: 15. Germline CDR1 MNHEY, CDR2 SMNVEV (reference sequence).